This TCR beta chain was identified in a study of T cells in Graves' hyperthyroidism and ophthalmopathy. It was 10 ml of fresh peripheral blood that supplied the PBMCs. For this clonotype: What it recognizes is unknown.

Amplified TCR beta CDR3 regions came from RNA transcripts. Primed by the HTBI set, a first-round RT-PCR was run on the TCR CDR3. From the multiplex PCR reads, TCRdb called clonotypes with MiXCR, one entry per CDR3 protein. The sample shows 530,000 or so distinct CDR3 sequences, around a quarter of them seen only once. Germline CDR1 reads MNHNS; CDR2 reads SASEGT. The V gene lost 1 base and the J gene lost 5 bases, with 17 bases spanning the gap. CDR3 length equals 16 residues. Findings and caveats of the study: Blood samples included most of the expanded thyroid clonotypes exceeding 0.001.

The chain carries TRBV6-1 and TRBJ2-5; no firm D call. The material sequenced was blood. The receptor's source is a woman aged 30 to 39 with Graves' ophthalmopathy. The CDR3 nucleotides read TGTGCCAGCAGTGAAGGAAGTCGCCCCAGATGGGAGACCCAGTACTTC. This gives the protein CASSEGSRPRWETQYF.